Below are 28 T cell receptor beta chains sequenced from a single sample in a study of Graves' ophthalmopathy and Graves' hyperthyroidism. Using RNA transcripts, the TCR beta CDR3 regions were amplified. Following a first-round RT-PCR that used HTBI primers, a second-round multiplex PCR was carried out. TCRdb analysed the multiplex PCR reads with MiXCR anew, one entry per CDR3 protein. Of about 200,000 distinct CDR3 sequences in the sample, approximately 28% were seen once. The specimen sequenced was peripheral blood. These receptors all come from a man aged 50 to 59 with Graves' ophthalmopathy.

The chain couples TRBV11-2 to TRBJ2-7, with unresolved D. This CDR3 comprises 11 residues. Germline V gives CDR1 SGHAT, CDR2 FQNNGV. V was shortened by 5 bases and J by 6 bases, with 8 bases between the two germline ends. The CDR3 region is CASSLRFEQYF. The CDR3, as DNA: TGTGCCAGCAGCCTACGTTTCGAGCAGTACTTC.

The sample holds many counts of this clonotype. The genes are TRBV29-1 and TRBJ2-7; 7 positions agree with TRBD1. Germline V lookup: CDR1 SQVTM, CDR2 ANQGSEA. V was pared by 7 bases and J by 3 bases, with 6 bases of the junction left unmatched. The CDR3 is made up of 12 amino acids. CDR3 sequence (DNA): TGCAGCGCCCGACAGGGAGACTACGAGCAGTACTTC. Amino acid sequence: CSARQGDYEQYF.

This clonotype has at least ten counts. This chain uses TRBV15 with TRBJ2-2; 9 nucleotides match TRBD1. The V gene end was trimmed by 2 bases and the J gene end by 4 bases; junction bases not matched to a gene: 8. The CDR3 runs 17 residues. Germline V gene data show CDR1 as LNHNV and CDR2 as YYDKDF (reference sequence). CDR3 loop: CATSRSRGTGTTGELFF. The CDR3 DNA reads as TGTGCCACCAGCAGATCGCGGGGGACAGGGACCACCGGGGAGCTGTTTTTT.

This chain links TRBV28 with TRBJ2-7, with D possibly TRBD1 on 6 matching bases. The CDR3 spans 12 residues. The V end lost 10 bases, the J end lost 6 bases, and 16 bases lay between the germline ends. CDR1 is MDHEN and CDR2 is SYDVKM in the germline V gene. The CDR3 DNA reads as TGTGCCACCAGCGGCATGGACAGCGAGCAGTACTTC. Its protein is CATSGMDSEQYF.

The chain uses TRBV12-3 or TRBV12-4 and TRBJ2-7; no clear D. The V end was cut by 0 bases, the J end by 6 bases, with 9 bases between. The CDR3 consists of 13 residues. CDR3 nucleotide sequence: TGTGCCAGCAGTTTAGCACACACGGGCGAGCAGTACTTC. This codes for CASSLAHTGEQYF.

The chain joins TRBV6-1 to TRBJ2-7, with 8 bases fitting TRBD2. Trimming took 6 bases from V and 3 from J; bases not matched to a gene: 10. The germline V gene encodes CDR1 MNHNS and CDR2 SASEGT. This CDR3 region has 15 residues. The CDR3: CASRGTSGASYEQYF. DNA for the CDR3: TGTGCCAGCAGAGGTACTAGCGGAGCTAGCTACGAGCAGTACTTC.

This CDR3 reads CATSPVGSHPDVNTEAFF. The DNA for the CDR3 is TGTGCCACCAGCCCCGTAGGCAGTCACCCCGACGTTAACACTGAAGCTTTCTTT. The rearrangement links TRBV15 to TRBJ1-1, with D unresolved. Germline V CDR1 and CDR2: LNHNV, YYDKDF (reference sequence). The CDR3 spans 18 residues. Trimming stripped 5 bases from V and 2 bases from J, with 24 bases between.

This clonotype appeared many times. J is TRBJ2-7 and V is TRBV12-3 or TRBV12-4; 7 nucleotides align to TRBD1. V lost 5 bases, J lost 4 bases, and 8 bases stayed unmatched. CDR3 length: 14 residues. CDR3 sequence (DNA): TGTGCCAGCAGTCATGGGACAGTAGGATACGAGCAGTACTTC. This gives the protein CASSHGTVGYEQYF.

The chain is built from TRBV19 and TRBJ1-1; D may be TRBD1 (5 bases). Germline V CDR1 and CDR2: LNHDA, SQIVND (reference sequence). V was shortened by 5 bases and J by 3 bases, with 19 bases between the two germline ends. The CDR3 extends over 16 amino acids. The CDR3 here is CASSLPSQGGYTEAFF. The DNA for the CDR3 is TGTGCCAGTAGTCTCCCCAGCCAGGGAGGGTACACTGAAGCTTTCTTT.

J is TRBJ1-5 and V is TRBV29-1, with D hard to call. Germline V gene sequence: CDR1 SQVTM, CDR2 ANQGSEA. This CDR3 region has 12 residues. Trimming left V 0 bases short and J 6 bases short, with 6 bases between. The CDR3 is CSVEETGQPQHF. DNA for the CDR3: TGCAGCGTTGAAGAAACGGGTCAGCCCCAGCATTTT.

V gene TRBV6-1 combines with J gene TRBJ2-5; 8 bases are shared with TRBD1. CDR1 is MNHNS and CDR2 is SASEGT in the germline V gene. There are 13 residues in the CDR3. V shed 9 bases, J shed 5 bases, and the junction held 8 bases outside the gene matches. In nucleotides, the CDR3 is TGTGCCAGTTCGGACAGGGAAGCGGAGACCCAGTACTTC. As protein: CASSDREAETQYF.

The chain joins TRBV2 to TRBJ2-7; D is tentatively TRBD1 or TRBD2 (5 bases each). This CDR3 comprises 15 residues. From germline, CDR1 is SNHLY and CDR2 FYNNEI. Trimming shortened V by 1 base and J by 3 bases, and 13 bases separated the two germline ends. The CDR3 here is CASSEEAGTFYEQYF. The CDR3, as DNA: TGTGCCAGCAGTGAAGAGGCAGGGACCTTCTACGAGCAGTACTTC.

This clonotype has a count of ten or more. The V gene is TRBV5-1, the J gene TRBJ2-7; D is uncertain. The V gene lost 0 bases and the J gene lost 6 bases, with 7 bases spanning the gap. The CDR3 runs 12 residues. Germline CDR1 SGHRS, CDR2 YFSETQ. The DNA for the CDR3 is TGCGCCAGCAGCTTGGGGTGGGGCGAGCAGTACTTC. This translates into CASSLGWGEQYF.

This clonotype showed up many times. The chain uses TRBV11-3 and TRBJ2-5, with TRBD2 matching 13 bases. V gave up 4 bases and J gave up 5 bases; unmatched junction bases: 4. Germline assignment: CDR1 SGHNT and CDR2 YENEEA. The CDR3 is 15 residues long. The CDR3 DNA sequence: TGTGCCAGCAGCTCGGGACTAGCGGGATTCGAGACCCAGTACTTC. Protein sequence: CASSSGLAGFETQYF.

The chain carries TRBV12-3 or TRBV12-4 and TRBJ1-1; no firm D call. The ends were cut back, 3 bases at V and 1 base at J, with 9 bases in the middle. CDR3 size: 14 residues. The DNA for the CDR3 is TGTGCCAGCAGTTTGTGGCGAGGGAACACTGAAGCTTTCTTT. It codes for CASSLWRGNTEAFF.

At least ten counts were recorded for this clonotype. This rearrangement joins TRBV6-2 or TRBV6-3 to TRBJ2-7; the D is unclear. This CDR3 contains 13 residues. Germline V gives CDR1 MNHEY, CDR2 SVGEGT. V lost 10 bases, J lost 1 base, and 14 bases lay in between. The CDR3 DNA follows: TGTGCCACCGGCCCGGAGAGTTCCTACGAGCAGTACTTC. It is translated as CATGPESSYEQYF.

The rearrangement uses TRBV6-1 and TRBJ1-5, with D hard to call. The V end lost 0 bases, the J end lost 4 bases, and 10 bases lay between the germline ends. This CDR3 spans 15 amino acids. Germline CDR1 reads MNHNS; CDR2 reads SASEGT. The chain's CDR3 is CASSEAERANQPQHF. The CDR3 coding sequence is TGTGCCAGCAGTGAAGCGGAAAGGGCAAATCAGCCCCAGCATTTT.

This clonotype was found many times. The chain is built from TRBV30 and TRBJ1-1, with a weak D call TRBD1 (6 bases). CDR3 length equals 13 residues. V was pared by 3 bases and J by 4 bases, with 12 bases between. Germline loops: CDR1 GTSNPN, CDR2 SVGIG (reference sequence). In DNA, the CDR3 is TGTGCCTGGAGGGCAGGGGCACTCACTGAAGCTTTCTTT. The encoded protein is CAWRAGALTEAFF.

This clonotype came up many times. The rearrangement links TRBV7-2 to TRBJ1-6, with TRBD1 as a possible D gene (5 bases). From germline, CDR1 is SGHTA and CDR2 FQGNSA. The CDR3 has 14 residues. V was cut by 7 bases and J by 10 bases, with 17 bases left in between. The CDR3 here is CASTPGPGSSPLHF. CDR3 nucleotides: TGTGCCAGCACACCGGGACCCGGGTCCTCACCCCTCCACTTT.

This clonotype is a singleton in its sample. The gene calls are TRBV12-3 or TRBV12-4 and TRBJ2-7, with D possibly being TRBD1 (6 bases). This CDR3 is 12 amino acids long. V was shortened by 7 bases and J by 6 bases, with 13 bases between the two germline ends. CDR3 nucleotide sequence: TGTGCCAGCAACCAACAGGGTCTCGAGCAGTACTTC. The encoded protein is CASNQQGLEQYF.

This clonotype was seen at least ten times. The V and J genes are TRBV6-5 and TRBJ1-2; the D gene is possibly TRBD1 (5 bases). This CDR3 spans 13 amino acids. Per the germline V gene, CDR1 is MNHEY and CDR2 is SVGAGI. V shed 4 bases and J shed 6 bases, with 12 bases lying between them. As DNA, the CDR3 is TGTGCCAGCAGTTCCGGGGGAGGGGATGGCTACACCTTC. Its translation: CASSSGGGDGYTF.

At least ten counts were recorded for this clonotype. CDR3 DNA: TGTGCCACCAGCAGAGATCGGGTGACAGGCCAACCAGGGACTGAAGCTTTCTTT. Protein product: CATSRDRVTGQPGTEAFF. V and J are TRBV15 and TRBJ1-1, with D tentatively TRBD1 (6 bases). From germline, CDR1 is LNHNV and CDR2 YYDKDF (reference sequence). The CDR3 covers 18 residues. V lost 0 bases to trimming and J lost 5 bases, with 22 bases between them. Combining the CDR3 with reference TRBV15 and TRBJ1-1 gives the whole variable domain DAMVIQNPRYQVTQFGKPVTLSCSQTLNHNVMYWYQQKSSQAPKLLFHYYDKDFNNEADTPDNFQSRRPNTSFCFLDIRSPGLGDTAMYLCATSRDRVTGQPGTEAFFGQGTRLTVV.

This clonotype was seen at least ten times. The rearrangement joins TRBV6-2 or TRBV6-3 to TRBJ1-3; TRBD1 matches 7 bases. Unmatched junction bases numbered 8, after V lost 6 bases and J lost 0 bases. The germline CDR1 and CDR2 sequences are MNHEY and SVGEGT. CDR3 size: 16 residues. The CDR3 region is CASRNDRDGSGNTIYF. The CDR3 DNA reads as TGTGCCAGCAGAAACGACAGGGATGGCTCTGGAAACACCATATATTTT.

Many counts were recorded for this clonotype. This chain links TRBV30 with TRBJ2-2; D tentatively reads TRBD1 or TRBD2 (6 bases each). This CDR3 is built from 12 residues. Germline loops: CDR1 GTSNPN, CDR2 SVGIG (reference sequence). CDR3 protein: CAVEGVTGELFF. CDR3 in DNA: TGTGCTGTGGAGGGGGTCACCGGGGAGCTGTTTTTT.

The chain joins TRBV7-2 to TRBJ2-7; D is ambiguous. The CDR3 is made up of 13 amino acids. Germline V CDR1 and CDR2: SGHTA, FQGNSA. The V gene lost 2 bases and the J gene lost 3 bases, with 8 bases spanning the gap. This CDR3 reads CASSLQQLYEQYF. DNA of the CDR3: TGTGCCAGCAGCTTACAACAGCTCTACGAGCAGTACTTC.

This clonotype was recorded many times. This chain joins TRBV7-2 and TRBJ1-1, with a tentative D call TRBD1 (5 bases). V dropped 1 base and J dropped 4 bases, with 16 bases sitting between them. The CDR3 is 16 amino acids. In germline, CDR1 is SGHTA, CDR2 FQGNSA. The CDR3 protein is CASSLEVIGGTTEAFF. In DNA form, the CDR3 reads TGTGCCAGCAGCTTAGAAGTAATCGGGGGTACCACTGAAGCTTTCTTT.

The chain uses TRBV12-3 or TRBV12-4 and TRBJ1-2, with a weak D call TRBD1 (5 bases). The CDR3 is 13 amino acids. Deletions cut 6 bases from V and 1 base from J, with 9 bases between. The CDR3 region is CASSIDSNYGYTF. CDR3 bases: TGTGCCAGCAGCATTGACAGTAACTATGGCTACACCTTC.

The sample holds many counts of this clonotype. This sequence joins TRBV13 and TRBJ2-7, with TRBD2 matching over 13 bases. The CDR3 length is 15 residues. The junction had 3 bases not matched to a gene; V was cut back by 5 bases and J by 2 bases. Germline CDR1 reads PRHDT; CDR2 reads FYEKMQ (reference sequence). CDR3 region: CASSTTSGRTYEQYF. The CDR3 DNA is TGTGCCAGCAGCACGACTAGCGGGAGGACCTACGAGCAGTACTTC.